This TCR beta chain was profiled in a study of blood T cell repertoires in COVID-19. Trimming stripped 3 bases from V and 1 base from J, with 8 bases between. Germline loops: CDR1 ENHRY, CDR2 SYGVKD. The CDR3 spans 14 residues. Using immunoSEQ multiplex PCR, the repertoire was profiled, and TCRdb retains in-frame clones only, with some absent. This sample has fewer than 300,000 clones, with 75% to 90% found just once. This rearrangement joins TRBV10-3 to TRBJ2-3; tentative D call: TRBD1 (5 bases). Sequencing was performed on PBMCs or T cells enriched from blood (not recorded which). The TCR sequence derives from a woman in her forties or fifties who had recovered from COVID-19. Here the CDR3 reads CAISDRVGTDTQYF. Here the CDR3 DNA reads TGTGCCATCAGTGACAGGGTTGGCACAGATACGCAGTATTTT.